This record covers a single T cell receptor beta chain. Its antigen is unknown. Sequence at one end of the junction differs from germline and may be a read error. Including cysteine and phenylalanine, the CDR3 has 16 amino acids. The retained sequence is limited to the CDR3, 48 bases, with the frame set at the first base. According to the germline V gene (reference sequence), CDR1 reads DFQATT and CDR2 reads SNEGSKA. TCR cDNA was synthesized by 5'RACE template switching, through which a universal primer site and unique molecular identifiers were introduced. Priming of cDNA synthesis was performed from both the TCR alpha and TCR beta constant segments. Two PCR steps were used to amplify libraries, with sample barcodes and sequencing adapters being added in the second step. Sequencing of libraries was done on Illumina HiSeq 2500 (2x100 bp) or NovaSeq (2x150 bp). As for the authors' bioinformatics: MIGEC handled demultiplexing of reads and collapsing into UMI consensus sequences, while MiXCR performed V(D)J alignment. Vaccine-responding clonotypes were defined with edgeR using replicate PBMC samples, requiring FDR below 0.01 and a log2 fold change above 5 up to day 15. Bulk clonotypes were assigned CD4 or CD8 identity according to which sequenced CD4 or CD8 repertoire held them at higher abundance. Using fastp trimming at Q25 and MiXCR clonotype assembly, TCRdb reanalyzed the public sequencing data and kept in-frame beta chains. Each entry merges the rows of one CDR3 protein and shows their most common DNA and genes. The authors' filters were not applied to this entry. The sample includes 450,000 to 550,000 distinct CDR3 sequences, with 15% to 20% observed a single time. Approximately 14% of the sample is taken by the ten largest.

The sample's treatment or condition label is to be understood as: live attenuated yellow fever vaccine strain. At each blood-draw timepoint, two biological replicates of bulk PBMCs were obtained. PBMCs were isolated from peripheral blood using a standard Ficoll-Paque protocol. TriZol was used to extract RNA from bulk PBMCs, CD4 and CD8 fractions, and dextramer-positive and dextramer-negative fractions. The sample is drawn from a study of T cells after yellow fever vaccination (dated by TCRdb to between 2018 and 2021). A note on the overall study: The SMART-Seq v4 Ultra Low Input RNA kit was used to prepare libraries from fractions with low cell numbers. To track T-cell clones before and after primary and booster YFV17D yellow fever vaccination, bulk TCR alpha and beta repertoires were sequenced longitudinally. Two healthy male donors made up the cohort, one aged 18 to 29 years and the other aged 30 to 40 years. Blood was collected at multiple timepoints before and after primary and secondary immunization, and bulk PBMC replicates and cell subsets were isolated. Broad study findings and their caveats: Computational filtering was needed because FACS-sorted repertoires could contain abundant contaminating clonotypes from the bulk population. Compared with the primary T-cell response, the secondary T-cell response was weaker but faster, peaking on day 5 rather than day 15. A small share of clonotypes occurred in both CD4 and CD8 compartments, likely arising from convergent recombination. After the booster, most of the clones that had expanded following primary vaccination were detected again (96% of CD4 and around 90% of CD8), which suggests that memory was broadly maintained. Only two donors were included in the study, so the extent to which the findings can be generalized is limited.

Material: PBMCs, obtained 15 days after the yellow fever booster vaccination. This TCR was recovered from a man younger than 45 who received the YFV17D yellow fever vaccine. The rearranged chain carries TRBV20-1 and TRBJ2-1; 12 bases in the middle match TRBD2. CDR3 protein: CCAFTGGTSGFNEQFF. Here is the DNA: TGCTGTGCTTTTACAGGGGGGACTAGCGGGTTCAATGAGCAGTTCTTC.